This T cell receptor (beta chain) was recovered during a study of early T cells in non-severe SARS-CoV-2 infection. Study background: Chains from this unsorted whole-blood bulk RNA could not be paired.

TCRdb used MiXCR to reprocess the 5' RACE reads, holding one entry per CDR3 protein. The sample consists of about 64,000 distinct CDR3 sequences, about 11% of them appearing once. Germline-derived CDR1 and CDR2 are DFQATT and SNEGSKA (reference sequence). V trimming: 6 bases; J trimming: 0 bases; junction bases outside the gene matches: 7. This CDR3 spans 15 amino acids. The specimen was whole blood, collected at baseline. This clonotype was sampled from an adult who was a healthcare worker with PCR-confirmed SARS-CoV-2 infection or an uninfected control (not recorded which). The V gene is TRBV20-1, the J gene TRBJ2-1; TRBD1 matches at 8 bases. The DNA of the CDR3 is TGCAGTGCGGCGGACAGGGAAAGCTCCTACAATGAGCAGTTCTTC. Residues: CSAADRESSYNEQFF.